These 20 T cell receptor beta chains originate from one sample sequenced in a study of early T cells in non-severe SARS-CoV-2 infection. Using its own MiXCR run on the 5' RACE reads, TCRdb lists one record per CDR3 protein. The sample has over 45,000 distinct CDR3 sequences; over 12% are singletons. The sample was whole blood, taken at baseline. Receptor source: an adult who was a healthcare worker with PCR-confirmed SARS-CoV-2 infection or an uninfected control (not recorded which).

This clonotype appeared a few times. The chain joins TRBV7-2 to TRBJ2-7, with TRBD2 identical over 9 bases. Germline V gene sequence: CDR1 SGHTA, CDR2 FQGNSA. Trimming took 3 bases from V and 2 from J; bases not matched to a gene: 2. This CDR3 spans 14 amino acids. The DNA of the CDR3 is TGTGCCAGCAGCTTGGGACTAGCTGCCTACGAGCAGTACTTC. This codes for CASSLGLAAYEQYF.

The rearrangement joins TRBV29-1 to TRBJ2-3; 8 nucleotides align to TRBD2. V lost 6 bases and J lost 0; bases outside the gene matches: 5. Per germline, CDR1 SQVTM and CDR2 ANQGSEA. The CDR3 consists of 14 residues. For the CDR3, the DNA is TGCAGCGTGCTGAGCGGGAGTAGCACAGATACGCAGTATTTT. It codes for CSVLSGSSTDTQYF.

J is TRBJ2-2 and V is TRBV29-1; D unclear. This CDR3 is 13 amino acids long. In germline, CDR1 is SQVTM, CDR2 ANQGSEA. V lost 4 bases and J lost 6, with 12 bases in between. CDR3: CSVGGQVAGELFF. The CDR3 nucleotides read TGCAGCGTTGGGGGTCAGGTGGCCGGGGAGCTGTTTTTT.

This clonotype was recorded a few times. This chain uses TRBV5-1 with TRBJ2-3; weak D call: TRBD2 (5 bases). The V gene's germline CDR1 is SGHRS and CDR2 YFSETQ. V dropped 0 bases and J dropped 2 bases, with 13 bases sitting between them. The CDR3 is 16 residues long. The CDR3 here is CASSLGSVGITDTQYF. In nucleotides, the CDR3 is TGCGCCAGCAGCTTGGGTTCTGTCGGGATCACAGATACGCAGTATTTT.

This clonotype occurred a few times. The chain carries TRBV11-2 and TRBJ2-1, with 8 bases that match TRBD1. V lost 4 bases and J lost 3; bases outside the gene matches: 14. CDR3 length: 18 amino acids. Germline V gene data show CDR1 as SGHAT and CDR2 as FQNNGV. The CDR3 DNA is TGTGCCAGCAGCTCACCCGGCCGGCCGACAGGGGACTACAATGAGCAGTTCTTC. It codes for CASSSPGRPTGDYNEQFF.

This clonotype appeared a few times. CDR3 amino acids: CASSLSLAGDNTGELFF. The CDR3 DNA sequence: TGCGCCAGCAGCTTGTCTCTAGCGGGGGATAACACCGGGGAGCTGTTTTTT. The chain couples TRBV5-1 to TRBJ2-2, with 10 bases that match TRBD2. The CDR3 totals 17 residues. V dropped 1 base and J dropped 2; count of bases not matched to a gene: 5. Germline CDR1 and CDR2: SGHRS and YFSETQ.

The chain couples TRBV28 to TRBJ1-6; TRBD1 matches 7 bases. Germline lookup yields CDR1 MDHEN and CDR2 SYDVKM. The CDR3 spans 15 residues. V shed 5 bases, J shed 9 bases, and the junction held 10 bases outside the gene matches. DNA for the CDR3: TGTGCCAGCAGTACAGGGGTTCTCGGGGTTTCACCCCTCCACTTT. Translating gives CASSTGVLGVSPLHF.

CDR3 loop: CASSQDRRRGYTF. CDR3 DNA sequence: TGTGCCAGCAGCCAAGATCGGCGCCGTGGCTACACCTTC. The rearrangement uses TRBV14 and TRBJ1-2, with D unclear. Deletions cut 0 bases from V and 7 bases from J, with 9 bases between. CDR1 and CDR2 (germline): SGHDN, FVKESK. The CDR3 spans 13 residues.

This clonotype came up a few times. The chain recombines TRBV6-5 with TRBJ2-7; 12 bases are shared with TRBD2. The CDR3 loop spans 15 amino acids. The germline V gene encodes CDR1 MNHEY and CDR2 SVGAGI. The V segment lost 2 bases and the J segment 6 bases; nucleotides outside the gene matches: 5. CDR3 in amino acids: CASSYATSGGSEQYF. The CDR3 DNA reads as TGTGCCAGCAGTTACGCGACTAGCGGGGGAAGCGAGCAGTACTTC.

Ten or more counts support this clonotype. The gene calls are TRBV27 and TRBJ2-1; D possibly corresponds to TRBD2 (5 bases). V lost 9 bases, J lost 7 bases, and 13 bases lay in between. From germline, CDR1 is MNHEY and CDR2 SMNVEV (reference sequence). The CDR3 runs 12 residues. CDR3 region: CASRTIANEQFF. The CDR3 DNA reads as TGTGCCAGTAGGACCATAGCGAATGAGCAGTTCTTC.

The J gene is TRBJ2-7, the V gene TRBV9, with TRBD2 as a possible D gene (6 bases). Trimming took 0 bases from V and 2 from J, leaving 15 bases between them. Germline-derived CDR1 and CDR2 are SGDLS and YYNGEE. CDR3 length: 16 amino acids. CDR3 DNA: TGTGCCAGCAGCGTAGATGGAGGGTTCTCGCCCTACGAGCAGTACTTC. Translated: CASSVDGGFSPYEQYF. Using reference TRBV9 and TRBJ2-7 for the parts outside the CDR3, the full variable domain is DSGVTQTPKHLITATGQRVTLRCSPRSGDLSVYWYQQSLDQGLQFLIQYYNGEERAKGNILERFSAQQFPDLHSELNLSSLELGDSALYFCASSVDGGFSPYEQYFGPGTRLTVT.

There are a few counts of this clonotype. The chain combines TRBV6-2 or TRBV6-3 with TRBJ1-1, with a weak D call TRBD1 (6 bases). The CDR3 loop spans 14 amino acids. Germline CDR1 MNHEY, CDR2 SVGEGT. Trimming stripped 0 bases from V and 5 bases from J, with 10 bases between. The CDR3 nucleotides read TGTGCCAGCAGTTACTCAGGGCAGGGGACTGAAGCTTTCTTT. As protein: CASSYSGQGTEAFF.

The CDR3: CASSLGLRQETQYF. As DNA, the CDR3 is TGCGCCAGCAGCTTGGGTCTCCGCCAAGAGACCCAGTACTTC. The rearrangement links TRBV5-1 to TRBJ2-5; no clear D gene. CDR1 and CDR2 (germline): SGHRS, YFSETQ. CDR3 size: 14 residues. The V and J ends lost 0 bases and 1 base respectively, with 7 bases between them.

This clonotype came up many times. This chain uses TRBV29-1 with TRBJ2-7; D not certain. Trimming pared 4 bases from V and 2 bases from J, leaving 12 bases between. CDR3 length equals 13 residues. The germline V gene has CDR1 SQVTM and CDR2 ANQGSEA. The CDR3: CSVVGRLTYEQYF. CDR3 bases: TGCAGCGTTGTGGGCAGATTAACCTACGAGCAGTACTTC.

A few counts support this clonotype. V gene TRBV18 combines with J gene TRBJ2-3; 10 nucleotides agree with TRBD2. Germline V gene data show CDR1 as KGHSH and CDR2 as LQKENI. The CDR3 has 18 amino acids. V gave up 2 bases and J gave up 3 bases; unmatched junction bases: 11. CDR3 sequence (DNA): TGTGCCAGCTCACCATTGGTTCTAGCGGGGGAAGAGACAGATACGCAGTATTTT. This encodes CASSPLVLAGEETDTQYF.

By share, this clonotype ranks as medium-sized (0.01 to 0.1%). CDR3 in amino acids: CALGGTGPGANVLTF. CDR3 bases: TGTGCCTTAGGGGGTACGGGGCCAGGGGCCAACGTCCTGACTTTC. The chain links TRBV2 to TRBJ2-6; perhaps TRBD1 as D (6 bases). Germline assignment: CDR1 SNHLY and CDR2 FYNNEI. V was trimmed by 11 bases and J by 4 bases, leaving 18 bases between them. The CDR3 totals 15 residues.

This clonotype was seen a few times. This chain joins TRBV18 and TRBJ2-1; TRBD2 is a possible D gene (6 bases). CDR1 KGHSH and CDR2 LQKENI come from the germline V gene. V dropped 4 bases and J dropped 0 bases, with 19 bases sitting between them. The CDR3 runs 18 residues. The CDR3 DNA reads as TGTGCCAGCTCACTACCCCTAGGGCGGGGCGGCTCCTACAATGAGCAGTTCTTC. Residues: CASSLPLGRGGSYNEQFF.

The chain links TRBV12-3 or TRBV12-4 to TRBJ2-7; D possibly corresponds to TRBD2 (6 bases). V lost 5 bases and J lost 4, with 15 bases in between. The CDR3 extends over 14 amino acids. This CDR3 is CASSRLGTPYEQYF. CDR3 sequence (DNA): TGTGCCAGCAGTCGTCTAGGGACTCCTTACGAGCAGTACTTC.

This clonotype came up a few times. The V call is TRBV4-1, the J call TRBJ1-6; D remains ambiguous. V was trimmed by 0 bases and J by 9 bases, leaving 12 bases between them. CDR3 length: 15 amino acids. Germline CDR1 reads MGHRA; CDR2 reads YSYEKL. The CDR3 region is CASSQEGSWGSPLHF. For the CDR3, the DNA is TGCGCCAGCAGCCAAGAGGGCAGCTGGGGTTCACCCCTCCACTTT.

This clonotype was counted at least ten times. The rearrangement uses TRBV29-1 and TRBJ2-7; D not resolved. The germline V gene encodes CDR1 SQVTM and CDR2 ANQGSEA. This CDR3 comprises 11 residues. The V and J ends lost 4 bases and 1 base respectively, with 5 bases between them. CDR3 sequence: CSVATSYEQYF. CDR3 coding DNA: TGCAGCGTTGCCACATCCTACGAGCAGTACTTC.